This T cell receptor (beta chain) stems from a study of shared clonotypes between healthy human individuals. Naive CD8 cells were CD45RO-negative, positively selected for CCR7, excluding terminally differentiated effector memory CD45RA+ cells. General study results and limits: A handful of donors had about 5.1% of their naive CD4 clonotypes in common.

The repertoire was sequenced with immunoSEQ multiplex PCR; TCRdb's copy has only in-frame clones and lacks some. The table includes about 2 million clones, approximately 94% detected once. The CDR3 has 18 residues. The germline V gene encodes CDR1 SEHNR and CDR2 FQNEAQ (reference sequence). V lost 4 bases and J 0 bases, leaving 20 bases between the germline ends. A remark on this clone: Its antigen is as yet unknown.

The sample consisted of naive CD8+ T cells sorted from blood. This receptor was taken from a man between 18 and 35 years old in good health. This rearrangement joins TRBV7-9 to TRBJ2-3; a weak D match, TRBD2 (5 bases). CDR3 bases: TGTGCCAGCAGCTCCCGAGCTAGCCCTGGTACTAGCACAGATACGCAGTATTTT. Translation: CASSSRASPGTSTDTQYF.